The 6 T cell receptor beta chains given below trace back to one sample, sequenced in a study of T cells in localized non-small cell lung cancer. Profiling relied on immunoSEQ multiplex PCR, and the TCRdb table lists in-frame clones only, not all of them. The table shows 3,000 to 4,000 clones, with about 22% occurring only once. The sequenced sample was lung tumor tissue, obtained before any cancer treatment. The receptors were sampled from a man aged 18-55 years with stage II lung adenocarcinoma.

This clone is labeled large. This chain links TRBV6-8 with TRBJ2-3, with 12 bases matching TRBD2. Germline CDR1 and CDR2: MNHGY and SAAAGT. Trimming cost V 10 bases and J 1 base; bases outside gene matches: 6. The length of the CDR3 is 15 residues. The CDR3 DNA is TGTGCCATCGAATGGACTAGCGGGGGCACAGATACGCAGTATTTT. Its translation is CAIEWTSGGTDTQYF.

This clone occurred a few times. The gene calls are TRBV6-8 and TRBJ2-7; D remains unclear. Trimming stripped 0 bases from V and 3 bases from J, with 9 bases between. The CDR3 sequence is 14 residues long. Germline loops: CDR1 MNHGY, CDR2 SAAAGT. For the CDR3, the DNA is TGTGCCAGCAGTTACTCGGGCACGAACTACGAGCAGTACTTC. Encoded protein: CASSYSGTNYEQYF.

The chain carries TRBV18 and TRBJ2-2; D remains ambiguous. V dropped 2 bases and J dropped 1 base, with 8 bases sitting between them. Germline V gene sequence: CDR1 KGHSH, CDR2 LQKENI. This CDR3 is 15 amino acids long. CDR3 coding DNA: TGTGCCAGCTCACCAATAATACGGAACACCGGGGAGCTGTTTTTT. Translated, it gives CASSPIIRNTGELFF.

The rearrangement links TRBV11-3 to TRBJ2-7; 7 positions match TRBD2. Germline lookup yields CDR1 SGHNT and CDR2 YENEEA. The V and J ends lost 5 bases and 3 bases, in that order; junction bases with no gene match: 7. The CDR3 extends over 14 amino acids. This CDR3 is CASSGQRGGYEQYF. The CDR3 nucleotides are TGTGCCAGCAGCGGGCAGCGGGGCGGCTACGAGCAGTACTTC.

This chain joins TRBV18 and TRBJ2-1; D perhaps matches TRBD1 (5 bases). The V gene's germline CDR1 is KGHSH and CDR2 LQKENI. This CDR3 is 14 amino acids long. Trimming left V 0 bases short and J 8 bases short, with 11 bases between. The CDR3 DNA follows: TGTGCCAGCTCACCACCGTCCAGGGAACATGAGCAGTTCTTC. Amino acids: CASSPPSREHEQFF.

The V gene is TRBV6-8, the J gene TRBJ2-5, with a tentative D call TRBD1 (6 bases). V lost 6 bases to trimming and J lost 1 base, with 9 bases between them. Germline lookup yields CDR1 MNHGY and CDR2 SAAAGT. The CDR3 totals 13 residues. The CDR3 nucleotides read TGTGCCAGCAGCTGGACAGCCCAAGAGACCCAGTACTTC. Translation: CASSWTAQETQYF.